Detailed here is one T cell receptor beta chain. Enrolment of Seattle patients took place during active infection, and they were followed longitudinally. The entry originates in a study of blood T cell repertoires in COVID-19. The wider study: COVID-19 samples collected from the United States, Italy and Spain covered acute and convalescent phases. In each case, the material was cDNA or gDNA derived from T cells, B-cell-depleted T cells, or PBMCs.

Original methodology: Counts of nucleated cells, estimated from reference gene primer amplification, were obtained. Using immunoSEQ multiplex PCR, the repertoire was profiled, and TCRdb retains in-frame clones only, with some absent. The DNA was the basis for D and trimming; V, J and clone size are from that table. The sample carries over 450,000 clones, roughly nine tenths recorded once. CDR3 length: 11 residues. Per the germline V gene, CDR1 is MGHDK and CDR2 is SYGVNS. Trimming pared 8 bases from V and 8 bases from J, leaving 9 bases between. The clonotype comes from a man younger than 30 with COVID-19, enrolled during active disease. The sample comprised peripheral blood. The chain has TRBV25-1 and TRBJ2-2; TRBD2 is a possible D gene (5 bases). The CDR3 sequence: CASEREGELFF. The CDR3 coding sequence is TGTGCCAGCGAGAGGGAGGGGGAGCTGTTTTTT.